This TCR beta chain is from a study of early T cells in non-severe SARS-CoV-2 infection (dated by TCRdb to the early 2020s). For the study in its entirety: TCR sequencing used bulk RNA from unsorted whole blood, so alpha and beta chains could not be paired.

The CDR3 spans 15 residues, from the cysteine through the phenylalanine. Kept here is only the CDR3 DNA, which spans 45 bases and is read in frame from base 1. In the germline V gene (reference sequence), CDR1 corresponds to DFQATT and CDR2 to SNEGSKA. For this chain, trimming is 3 bases at the V end and 0 bases at the J end, and the number of junction bases without a gene match is 3. The research as a whole found: VDJdb matching was skewed toward anti-spike CD8 responses and likely underestimated virus-specific expansions, missing private and CD4 specificities.

A case-control design nested within a healthcare worker cohort in London, UK, was used, with weekly nasopharyngeal swab PCR tests and blood sampling performed. Between 23 and 31 March 2020, the week of the UK lockdown, healthcare workers were enrolled and then followed up weekly for as long as 16 weeks. Libraries were prepared through 5' RACE. Instrument on record: NextSeq 500. In the TCR library protocol, unique molecular identifiers were attached to individual cDNA molecules to correct for PCR bias and sequencing error. Both TCR alpha and beta chains were sequenced, and tight co-correlation was observed between alpha and beta sequence abundances in each sample. As for the original processing: V gene, J gene and CDR3 annotation of TCR sequences was performed with Decombinator V4. TCRs were defined as expanded if a significant change between any two time points was detected under a Poisson model with p below 0.0001. TCR abundances were normalised to the total number of TCRs sequenced in each sample and reported as counts per million. TRAV1-2 paired with TRAJ12, TRAJ20 or TRAJ33 defined MAIT TCRs, while TRAV10 paired with TRAJ18 defined iNKT TCRs. VDJdb, accessed on 1 November 2021, was searched for TCRs annotated for CMV, EBV and SARS-CoV-2, and TCRs annotated for more than one antigen were excluded. TCRdb trimmed the raw reads at Q25, called clones with MiXCR and kept productive beta chains. When rows share a CDR3 protein, they turn into one entry using the most common DNA and genes. The V and J calls and clone size come from TCRdb's table, not from the authors' own analysis. The sample data list some 52,000 distinct CDR3 sequences, and roughly 8% of these were observed just once. Jointly, the top ten make up over 8% of the sample.

A remark on this clonotype: Its antigen is currently not known. Base qualities are not provided; no much larger clone lies one nucleotide away.

Sequencing used whole blood. This chain joins TRBV20-1 to TRBJ2-7, with 12 bases matching TRBD2. This sequence was found in an adult who was a healthcare worker with PCR-confirmed SARS-CoV-2 infection or an uninfected control (not recorded which). The CDR3: CSARATSGSSYEQYF. The DNA is as follows: TGCAGTGCTAGGGCGACTAGCGGGAGCTCCTACGAGCAGTACTTC.